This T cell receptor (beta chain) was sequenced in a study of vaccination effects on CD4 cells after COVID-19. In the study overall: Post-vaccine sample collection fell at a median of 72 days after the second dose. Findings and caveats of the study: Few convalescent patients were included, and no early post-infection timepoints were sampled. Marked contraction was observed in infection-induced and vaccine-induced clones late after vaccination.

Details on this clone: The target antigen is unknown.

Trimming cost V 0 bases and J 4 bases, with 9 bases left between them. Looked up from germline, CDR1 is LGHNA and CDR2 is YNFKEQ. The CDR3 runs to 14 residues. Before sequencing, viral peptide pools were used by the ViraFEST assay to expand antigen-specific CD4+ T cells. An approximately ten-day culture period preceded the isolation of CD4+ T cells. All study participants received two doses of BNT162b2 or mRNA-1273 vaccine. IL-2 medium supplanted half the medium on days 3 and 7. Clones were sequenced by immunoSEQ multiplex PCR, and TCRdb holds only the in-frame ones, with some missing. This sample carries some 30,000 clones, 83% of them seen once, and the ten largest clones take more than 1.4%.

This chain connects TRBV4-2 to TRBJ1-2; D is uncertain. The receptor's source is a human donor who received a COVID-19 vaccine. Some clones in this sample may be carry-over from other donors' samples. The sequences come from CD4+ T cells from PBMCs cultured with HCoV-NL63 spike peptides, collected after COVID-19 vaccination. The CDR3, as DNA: TGTGCCAGCAGCCAAGATCCGCTGGGCTATGGCTACACCTTC. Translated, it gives CASSQDPLGYGYTF.